The clone carrying this TCR beta chain was observed a handful of times. Its specificity is not known. The data are from a study of T cell responses to AZD1222 COVID-19 vaccine. The CDR3 is 15 amino acids. Per germline, CDR1 SEHNR and CDR2 FQNEAQ (reference sequence). Germline trimming cut 3 bases from V and 3 bases from J; bases unmatched to any gene: 3. Some clones are missing from TCRdb's copy, which holds only in-frame ones; the method was immunoSEQ multiplex PCR. In the table there are roughly 80,000 clones, 90% of which are singletons. Overall study results and limits: Seropositive at baseline were only a handful of AZD1222 recipients. Possibly, clonal diversity was underestimated; donors were largely white British and included more females. Unmutated variant regions reportedly attract nearly half of all spike-specific TCRs.

The sample consisted of peripheral blood, taken 28 days after the second AZD1222 dose. This receptor was obtained from an adult who received the AZD1222 COVID-19 vaccine. The rearrangement uses TRBV7-9 and TRBJ2-7; 12 positions agree with TRBD2. CDR3 DNA: TGTGCCAGCAGCTTTCCGGGACTAGCGGGCTACGAGCAGTACTTC. Amino acid sequence: CASSFPGLAGYEQYF.